The clone carrying this T cell receptor beta chain occurred once. Participant-reported clinical history was the basis for cohort assignment. This sample is drawn from a study of blood T cell repertoires in COVID-19. Study in general: Sites across the United States, Italy and Spain contributed samples from acute and convalescent COVID-19. In each case, the material was cDNA or gDNA derived from T cells, B-cell-depleted T cells, or PBMCs.

Trimming took 2 bases from V and 4 from J, leaving 24 bases between them. Germline-derived CDR1 and CDR2 are SNHLY and FYNNEI. This CDR3 spans 19 amino acids. Per the original data handling: Amplification with reference gene primers provided the estimates of nucleated cell counts. TCRdb keeps only in-frame clones here, not all; method: immunoSEQ multiplex PCR. The DNA gave D and trimming, while V, J and clone size come from that table. Of approximately 220,000 clones detected, 75% to 85% appear once; the ten largest clones hold about 7.2%. The clonotype originates from a woman between 40 and 50 years old with acute COVID-19. This sequence joins TRBV2 and TRBJ1-5; weak D call: TRBD1 (6 bases). Sample: PBMCs or T cells enriched from blood (not recorded which). As DNA, the CDR3 is TGTGCCAGCAGTGAAATTTTGGGGGTCTGGCAGGGGAGTAATCAGCCCCAGCATTTT. It specifies CASSEILGVWQGSNQPQHF.